This T cell receptor (beta chain) originates from a study of blood T cell repertoires in COVID-19. The method was immunoSEQ multiplex PCR; TCRdb's version includes in-frame clones alone and lacks a portion of them. The sample shows about 300,000 clones, 65% to 85% of them seen only once. The CDR3 has 13 residues. J gave up 5 bases and V 5 bases, and 4 bases lay outside the gene matches. In Seattle, patients joined the study during active infection and were tracked longitudinally. The rearrangement joins TRBV12-3 or TRBV12-4 to TRBJ2-5; 8 bases line up with TRBD1. Sample: peripheral blood. The receptor was derived from a human donor with COVID-19, enrolled during active disease. The donor label of this sample is uncertain. In DNA, the CDR3 is TGTGCCAGCAGTCAGGGGGCCGAGGAGACCCAGTACTTC. Translated, it gives CASSQGAEETQYF.